This section outlines one T cell receptor (beta chain) sequence together with its context. Its specificity is not known. The sample originates from a study of blood T cells in healthy people across ages. Study background: Capture via template switching afforded approximately one barcoded beta molecule per two T cells.

The V and J ends lost 4 bases and 2 bases respectively, with 12 bases between them. CDR1 is SNHLY and CDR2 is FYNNEI in the germline V gene. The CDR3 is made up of 14 amino acids. Extractions gave at least 5 micrograms of total RNA per sample. A sample-barcoded 5' primer and a J-beta primer mix were used in a second PCR of about 7 to 12 cycles. TCRdb reprocessed the 5' RACE reads via MiXCR and lists one record per CDR3 protein. The sample lists under 1,000,000 distinct CDR3 sequences; about 47% were seen once. Notes on the study in general: Possibly, changes in expanded clonotypes were confounded because donor CMV status was unknown. With age, beta diversity per million T cells declined roughly linearly, significantly by 30 to 40.

The sequence derives from a man aged 80 or over in good health. Sequencing was carried out using blood. This sequence joins TRBV2 and TRBJ2-7; possible D gene TRBD2, 6 bases. The CDR3 DNA follows: TGTGCCAGCAGTGTATGGGGGGAGCCCTACGAGCAGTACTTC. Protein sequence: CASSVWGEPYEQYF.